The rows below give T cell receptor beta chains drawn from one sample of a study of T-cell memory formation after mild COVID-19. A single record per CDR3 protein comes from TCRdb applying MiXCR to the 5' RACE reads. The sample has around 160,000 distinct CDR3 sequences; 9.5% to 13% are singletons. Sequenced input: PBMCs or a T cell subset sorted from them (not recorded which). All receptors come from a man aged 18 to 30 who had mild COVID-19 (a few samples of this study predate the infection). Cell type and time point are not known. Both conserved end residues are part of each CDR3. D genes are given only for firm matches. Size is omitted from some rows. Given values are once, few, many or a class for expanded clones.

TRBV11-1	TRBJ2-2	many	-	TGTGCCAGCAGCTTAAGCCTTCCTCCTGGGGAGCTGTTTTTT	CASSLSLPPGELFF
TRBV2	TRBJ2-4	few	-	TGTGCCAGCATGAGACTAGAAGACAAAAACATTCAGTACTTC	CASMRLEDKNIQYF
TRBV5-1	TRBJ2-5	-	TRBD1	TGCGCCAGCCACACAACGGGACAGGGGCAAGAGACCCAGTACTTC	CASHTTGQGQETQYF
TRBV19	TRBJ1-5	-	TRBD1	TGTGCCAGTGCCGGGACAGGGAGCAATCAGCCCCAGCATTTT	CASAGTGSNQPQHF
TRBV5-1	TRBJ2-3	many	-	TGCGCCAGCAGCTTGGGGGGGGAGGCCCCCACAGATACGCAGTATTTT	CASSLGGEAPTDTQYF
TRBV7-7	TRBJ2-2	-	-	TGTGCTAGCAGCTTAAACCCCTTGGGCGGGGAGCTGTTTTTT	CASSLNPLGGELFF
TRBV28	TRBJ2-5	-	TRBD2	TGTGCCAGCATGCGGGGGGGTTTAGAGACCCAGTACTTC	CASMRGGLETQYF
TRBV12-3/TRBV12-4	TRBJ1-1	-	-	TGTGCCAGCAGTTTAAGGGAAGCTTTCTTT	CASSLREAFF
TRBV5-1	TRBJ2-1	-	-	TGCGCCAGCAGAGACCGCCCTGACAGGTTCTCCTACAATGAGCAGTTCTTC	CASRDRPDRFSYNEQFF
TRBV20-1	TRBJ2-5	-	TRBD2	TGCAGTGCTAGAGATGGAGCGGGGGGTCCTCAAGAGACCCAGTACTTC	CSARDGAGGPQETQYF
TRBV24-1	TRBJ2-3	-	TRBD1	TGTGCCACCAGTGACCCCGGGACAGGGGGGGGCACAGATACGCAGTATTTT	CATSDPGTGGGTDTQYF
TRBV4-3	TRBJ1-2	few	-	TGCGCCAGCACCCGGCAGGCAGGGGACTCCTATGGCTACACCTTC	CASTRQAGDSYGYTF
TRBV6-5	TRBJ1-2	few	-	TGTGCCAGCAGTTACTCGAACGTTCTGGGTGGCTACACCTTC	CASSYSNVLGGYTF
TRBV6-5	TRBJ1-2	few	TRBD1	TGTGCCAGCAGCCGGGACAGGATGGGCTATGGCTACACCTTC	CASSRDRMGYGYTF
TRBV28	TRBJ2-5	many	TRBD2	TGTGCCAGCATGGCGGGGGGGAGGCTTATTGCGACCCAGTACTTC	CASMAGGRLIATQYF
TRBV7-2	TRBJ1-1	many	-	TGTGCCAGCAGCCGGGCCCTAAACACTGAAGCTTTCTTT	CASSRALNTEAFF
TRBV10-3	TRBJ2-1	-	-	TGTGCCATCAGCCGACAGAGCTCCTACAATGAGCAGTTCTTC	CAISRQSSYNEQFF
TRBV20-1	TRBJ2-1	many	-	TGCAGTGCTATGGGGGGGGCTGTCTACAATGAGCAGTTCTTC	CSAMGGAVYNEQFF
TRBV29-1	TRBJ1-2	-	-	TGCAGCGTGGGGGGGCCGCCACCGGCTGGCTACACCTTC	CSVGGPPPAGYTF
TRBV12-3/TRBV12-4	TRBJ1-4	-	-	TGTGCCAGCAGTTTAGTGCCTAATGAAAAACTGTTTTTT	CASSLVPNEKLFF
TRBV18	TRBJ1-2	few	-	TGTGCCAGCTCAGGGAATAACTATGGCTACACCTTC	CASSGNNYGYTF
TRBV20-1	TRBJ2-2	-	-	TGCAGTGCTAGTCCCAGGGCGGTCACCGGGGAGCTGTTTTTT	CSASPRAVTGELFF
TRBV7-8	TRBJ2-2	many	TRBD1	TGTGCCAGCAGCCGGGACAGGGGAAGGGAGCTGTTTTTT	CASSRDRGRELFF
TRBV29-1	TRBJ1-1	few	-	TGCAGCGTTGGGACAGCGGGGACTGAAGCTTTCTTT	CSVGTAGTEAFF
TRBV4-3	TRBJ1-2	many	TRBD1	TGCGCCAGCAGCCAAGTAGGGGACAGGGGGCTCTATGGCTACACCTTC	CASSQVGDRGLYGYTF
TRBV4-3	TRBJ1-2	-	-	TGCGCCAGCAGCCAAGATTTCCATCTTCGGGGCTACACCTTC	CASSQDFHLRGYTF
TRBV6-2/TRBV6-3	TRBJ1-5	-	-	TGTGCCAGCAGGAACAGGGTTGACAATCAGCCCCAGCATTTT	CASRNRVDNQPQHF
TRBV29-1	TRBJ1-2	-	-	TGCAGCGGTGGGGGGCTAAATGGCTACACCTTC	CSGGGLNGYTF
TRBV15	TRBJ1-5	-	-	TGTGCCACCAGCCTTCGACAGGGCAATCAGCCCCAGCATTTT	CATSLRQGNQPQHF
TRBV7-2	TRBJ1-5	-	-	TGTGCCAGCAGCTTAGCTAACGCAGGGATTGGTCAGCCCCAGCATTTT	CASSLANAGIGQPQHF
TRBV6-1	TRBJ2-3	few	TRBD2	TGTGCCACTCATAGCGGGGGGGATGCAGATACGCAGTATTTT	CATHSGGDADTQYF
TRBV2	TRBJ1-2	-	-	TGTGCCAGCAGTGTGGGAGGGTCCTTTCCTGGCTACACCTTC	CASSVGGSFPGYTF
TRBV11-2	TRBJ1-5	-	-	TGTGCCAGCAGCGGCGTAGGTCAGCCCCAGCATTTT	CASSGVGQPQHF
TRBV21-1	TRBJ1-4	-	-	TGTGCCAGCAGAAAGACAGGGAGAGATGAAAAACTGTTTTTT	CASRKTGRDEKLFF
TRBV3-1	TRBJ2-5	-	-	TGTGCCAGCAGCCAAGGCTGGGGTACCCATCGCCAAGAGACCCAGTACTTC	CASSQGWGTHRQETQYF
TRBV27	TRBJ2-4	-	TRBD1	TGTGCCAGCAGTCCGACAGGGGGGTGGACCAAAAACATTCAGTACTTC	CASSPTGGWTKNIQYF
TRBV6-1	TRBJ2-3	-	-	TGTGCCAGCAGTGGAGTCTGGGACGCAGGGTTAGATACGCAGTATTTT	CASSGVWDAGLDTQYF
TRBV24-1	TRBJ2-7	-	-	TGTGCCACCAGTGATTTCGCCTCAGGACGCGGGCGGTCCTACGAGCAGTACTTC	CATSDFASGRGRSYEQYF
TRBV20-1	TRBJ1-5	many	-	TGCAGTGTATCCCCGGGTAGCAATCAGCCCCAGCATTTT	CSVSPGSNQPQHF
TRBV23-1	TRBJ2-7	few	TRBD1	TGCGCCAGCCGGGACAGGCGCCTCTGGGAGCAGTACTTC	CASRDRRLWEQYF
TRBV9	TRBJ2-1	-	TRBD1	TGTGCCAGCAGCGTTGCCGGACAGGGGGACAATGAGCAGTTCTTC	CASSVAGQGDNEQFF
TRBV10-3	TRBJ2-7	many	-	TGTGCCATCAGGAAGGACCAGTACGAGCAGTACTTC	CAIRKDQYEQYF
TRBV5-1	TRBJ2-5	few	-	TGCGCCAGCAGTAACAATAGGGCAGCGTGGGAGACCCAGTACTTC	CASSNNRAAWETQYF
TRBV3-1	TRBJ1-2	once	-	TGTGCCAGCAGCCAGGGCCTCGTAGCTTATGGCTACACCTTC	CASSQGLVAYGYTF
TRBV14	TRBJ2-7	many	-	TGTGCCAGCAGCCAAGATGAGTCGCCAGGGTATTCCTACGAGCAGTACTTC	CASSQDESPGYSYEQYF
TRBV6-2/TRBV6-3	TRBJ2-3	-	-	TGTGCCAGCAGTTACTCAGCCGGCACAGATACGCAGTATTTT	CASSYSAGTDTQYF
TRBV19	TRBJ2-6	few	-	TGTGCCAGTAGCCCTGGGCTCTCTGGGGCCAACGTCCTGACTTTC	CASSPGLSGANVLTF
TRBV4-1	TRBJ1-1	-	-	TGCGCCAGCAGGTCCTGGAAGACAAACACTGAAGCTTTCTTT	CASRSWKTNTEAFF
TRBV20-1	TRBJ1-1	-	TRBD1	TGCAGTGCGGATGACAGGGGGCCCGCTGAAGCTTTCTTT	CSADDRGPAEAFF
TRBV20-1	TRBJ2-7	-	TRBD2	TGCAGTGCTAGAGCTATGGGACTAGCGGGCAACTACGAGCAGTACTTC	CSARAMGLAGNYEQYF
TRBV7-3	TRBJ2-3	few	-	TGTGCCAGCAGCCCTTACTATGGATCGTCGCAGTATTTT	CASSPYYGSSQYF
TRBV28	TRBJ2-3	-	-	TGTGCCAGCAGCAGTGAACTCGTGGATACGCAGTATTTT	CASSSELVDTQYF
TRBV28	TRBJ2-3	medium-sized	-	TGTGCCAGCAGCAGGGATGGCACAGATACGCAGTATTTT	CASSRDGTDTQYF
TRBV7-2	TRBJ1-1	-	TRBD1	TGTGCCAGCAGCTTTCAGGGGGCGGTGGGGACTGAAGCTTTCTTT	CASSFQGAVGTEAFF
TRBV10-3	TRBJ2-2	few	-	TGTGCCATCAGTGAGGGACAGAACACCGGGGAGCTGTTTTTT	CAISEGQNTGELFF
TRBV5-1	TRBJ2-1	-	-	TGCGCCAGCAGCTTTGAGGCAGCTTACAATGAGCAGTTCTTC	CASSFEAAYNEQFF
TRBV3-1	TRBJ2-7	-	TRBD2	TGTGCCAGCAGCCCTCGTGGACTAGCGGGGGTACTCTACGAGCAGTACTTC	CASSPRGLAGVLYEQYF